This section outlines one T cell receptor (beta chain) sequence together with its context. Its target is not known. Produced via immunoSEQ multiplex PCR; TCRdb's table is partial and in-frame only. Counted here are more than 15,000 clones, roughly 63% occurring once; the ten biggest clones make up roughly 8%. The data belong to a study of PD-1 blockade in classical Hodgkin lymphoma. The CDR3 has 15 residues. In germline, CDR1 is SNHLY, CDR2 FYNNEI. Trimming shortened V by 2 bases and J by 2 bases, and 7 bases separated the two germline ends. There was relapse after autologous stem cell transplantation in every patient, and there was variation in brentuximab vedotin exposure. Best outcomes ranged across complete response, partial response and progressive disease. Overall study results and limits: The diversity seen at baseline in complete responders resembled that of newly diagnosed patients. According to reports, newly diagnosed patients had lower baseline TCR diversity than healthy donors, and relapsed/refractory patients had lower baseline TCR diversity still.

The sample here was peripheral blood mononuclear cells (PBMCs), taken before the second cycle of nivolumab. This sequence joins TRBV2 and TRBJ2-6; D call uncertain. The receptor was isolated from a human donor with classical Hodgkin lymphoma. CDR3 region: CASSEPGAGANVLTF. The CDR3 region has the DNA TGTGCCAGCAGTGAACCCGGCGCTGGGGCCAACGTCCTGACTTTC.